This TCR beta chain was sequenced for a study of cytomegalovirus exposure and HLA in healthy donors. The V gene lost 5 bases and the J gene lost 4 bases, with 16 bases spanning the gap. The germline V gene encodes CDR1 SGHTA and CDR2 FQGNSA. CDR3 length equals 15 residues. Notes on the study in general: Later analysis reportedly placed an Asian-associated ancestry cluster below the roughly 680-donor mean in N-insertions. Analysis performed later found approximately 17,000 TCR beta sequences associated with HLA alleles at 0.05 false discovery rate.

About this clone: Its specificity is not known.

13 Jbeta primers and 60 Vbeta primers were used for the PCR. Measured with immunoSEQ multiplex PCR; TCRdb has only the in-frame clones, and not every one. The repertoire holds 99,000 or so clones, with just under 80% as singletons. The chain uses TRBV7-2 and TRBJ2-3; a weak D match, TRBD2 (7 bases). The origin of this receptor is a man aged 25 to 40 in good health and CMV-seronegative. The sequencing sample was made of PBMCs. The DNA of the CDR3 is TGTGCCAGCAGCCAACAAGGGGGGGCCCCAGATACGCAGTATTTT. It is translated as CASSQQGGAPDTQYF.